The clone carrying this T cell receptor beta chain came up a few times. The data stem from a study of T cells of healthy individuals. Germline CDR1 reads SGHAT; CDR2 reads FQNNGV. The CDR3 totals 13 residues. V lost 4 bases, J lost 8 bases, and 11 bases lay in between. TCRdb processed the 5' RACE reads anew with MiXCR; each CDR3 protein has one entry. The sample includes more than 85,000 distinct CDR3 sequences, roughly 15% of them seen just once. This TCR came from a human donor in good health. The gene calls are TRBV11-2 and TRBJ2-2; D call uncertain. CDR3 DNA sequence: TGTGCCAGCAGCTATAATACGGAGGGGGAGCTGTTTTTT. Residues: CASSYNTEGELFF.